The 10 T cell receptor beta chains below all came from one sample that was sequenced in a study of human T cells and chemical hapten exposure. In TCRdb, the RACE reads were re-called with MiXCR into one record per CDR3 protein. This table has approximately 89,000 distinct CDR3 sequences, about 10% appearing once. The time point here: patch test 2, 6 weeks after DPC sensitization. Treatment: therapeutic diphenylcyclopropenone sensitization with weekly scalp DPC. Sequences were derived from whole blood, sampled in connection with sensitization to the hapten diphenylcyclopropenone (DPC). All receptors come from a woman under 40 with alopecia areata. Some clones in this sample may be carry-over from other donors' samples.

There are many counts of this clonotype. This chain joins TRBV28 and TRBJ2-1; D uncertain. Germline lookup yields CDR1 MDHEN and CDR2 SYDVKM. The CDR3 runs 11 residues. Trimming removed 3 bases at V and 5 bases at J, with 2 bases between. CDR3: CASSLDNEQFF. The CDR3 DNA is TGTGCCAGCAGTTTGGACAATGAGCAGTTCTTC.

V usage is TRBV20-1 and J usage is TRBJ2-5; 13 bases match TRBD2. This CDR3 has 14 residues. Germline V gene lookup returns CDR1 DFQATT and CDR2 SNEGSKA (reference sequence). After removal of 4 bases from V and 4 bases from J, the junction contained 3 bases not matched to a gene. The chain's CDR3 is CSAIRTSGGETQYF. The CDR3 DNA is TGCAGTGCTATTCGGACTAGCGGGGGAGAGACCCAGTACTTC.

This clonotype showed up just a few times. This chain joins TRBV27 and TRBJ1-2; 10 positions agree with TRBD1. After removal of 4 bases from V and 4 bases from J, the junction contained 9 bases not matched to a gene. This CDR3 has 16 amino acids. Germline lookup yields CDR1 MNHEY and CDR2 SMNVEV (reference sequence). CDR3 DNA: TGTGCCAGCAGTTCGACAGGGGGCCTTCTTGGCTATGGCTACACCTTC. This codes for CASSSTGGLLGYGYTF.

This clonotype was observed many times. CDR3 nucleotide sequence: TGTGCCAGCAGCATTTTCAGGGATTACACCTTC. It encodes CASSIFRDYTF. The chain uses TRBV7-2 and TRBJ1-2, with a possible D match to TRBD1 (5 bases). V was shortened by 5 bases and J by 11 bases, with 12 bases between the two germline ends. The CDR3 extends over 11 amino acids. Germline lookup yields CDR1 SGHTA and CDR2 FQGNSA.

This clonotype came up many times. The CDR3 sequence: CASSRDRSSGNTIYF. CDR3 coding DNA: TGTGCCAGCAGTCGGGACAGATCGTCGGGAAACACCATATATTTT. The J gene is TRBJ1-3, the V gene TRBV6-5, with TRBD1 identical over 7 bases. Germline loops: CDR1 MNHEY, CDR2 SVGAGI. This CDR3 contains 15 residues. V trimming: 5 bases; J trimming: 4 bases; junction bases outside the gene matches: 8.

This clonotype has a handful of counts. The V gene is TRBV28, the J gene TRBJ2-7; D gene unclear. Germline V gives CDR1 MDHEN, CDR2 SYDVKM. The ends were cut back, 5 bases at V and 1 base at J, with 9 bases in the middle. The CDR3 runs 13 residues. The CDR3 loop is CASSLSSSYEQYF. CDR3 bases: TGTGCCAGCAGTCTCTCCTCATCCTACGAGCAGTACTTC.

This clonotype has only a few counts. The chain links TRBV6-6 to TRBJ1-1; D is possibly TRBD1 (5 bases). V lost 5 bases, J lost 0 bases, and 10 bases lay in between. This CDR3 comprises 14 residues. Per the germline V gene, CDR1 is MNHNY and CDR2 is SVGAGI (reference sequence). The chain's CDR3 is CASSDGALNTEAFF. DNA of the CDR3: TGTGCCAGCAGTGACGGGGCTCTGAACACTGAAGCTTTCTTT.

The chain has TRBV28 and TRBJ2-1; a weak D match, TRBD2 (5 bases). The CDR3 spans 12 residues. Trimming shortened V by 2 bases and J by 10 bases, and 9 bases separated the two germline ends. CDR1 is MDHEN, CDR2 SYDVKM, per germline. The CDR3 protein is CASSLGEREQFF. DNA for the CDR3: TGTGCCAGCAGTTTAGGGGAGCGAGAGCAGTTCTTC.

A word on this clonotype: This sequence may be a read error, since a much larger clone differs from it by one base. The V and J genes are TRBV6-2 or TRBV6-3 and TRBJ1-1, with 9 nucleotides matching TRBD1. CDR3 length: 14 amino acids. V lost 4 bases to trimming and J lost 4 bases; unmatched junction nucleotides: 4. CDR1 is MNHEY and CDR2 is SVGEGT in the germline V gene. The CDR3 region has the DNA TGTGCCAGCAGTTTCTCGACAGGGGGCACTGAAGCTTTCTTT. This codes for CASSFSTGGTEAFF.

Many counts were recorded for this clonotype. As DNA, the CDR3 is TGTGCCAGCACCGACGGTGGGCAGAGCTACGAGCAGTACTTC. Its translation is CASTDGGQSYEQYF. The V call is TRBV6-2 or TRBV6-3, the J call TRBJ2-7, with D unclear. The CDR3 length is 14 residues. Trimming shortened V by 7 bases and J by 3 bases, and 16 bases separated the two germline ends. Germline V lookup: CDR1 MNHEY, CDR2 SVGEGT.